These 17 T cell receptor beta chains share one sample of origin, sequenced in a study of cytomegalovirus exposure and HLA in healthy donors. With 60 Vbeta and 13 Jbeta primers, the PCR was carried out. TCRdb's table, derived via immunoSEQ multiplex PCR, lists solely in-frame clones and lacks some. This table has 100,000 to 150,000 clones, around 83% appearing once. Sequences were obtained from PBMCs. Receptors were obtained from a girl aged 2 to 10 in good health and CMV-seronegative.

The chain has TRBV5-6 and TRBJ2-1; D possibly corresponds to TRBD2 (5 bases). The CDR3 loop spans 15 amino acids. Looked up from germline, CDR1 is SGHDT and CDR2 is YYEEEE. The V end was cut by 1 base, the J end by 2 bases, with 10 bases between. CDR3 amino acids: CASSLFRGAYNEQFF. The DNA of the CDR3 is TGTGCCAGCAGCTTGTTCCGGGGTGCCTACAATGAGCAGTTCTTC.

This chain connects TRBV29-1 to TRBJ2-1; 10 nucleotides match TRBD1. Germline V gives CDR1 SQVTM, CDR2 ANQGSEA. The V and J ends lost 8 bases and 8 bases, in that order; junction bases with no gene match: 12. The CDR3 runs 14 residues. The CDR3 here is CSFRGTGVLHEQFF. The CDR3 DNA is TGCAGCTTTAGAGGGACAGGGGTTTTACATGAGCAGTTCTTC.

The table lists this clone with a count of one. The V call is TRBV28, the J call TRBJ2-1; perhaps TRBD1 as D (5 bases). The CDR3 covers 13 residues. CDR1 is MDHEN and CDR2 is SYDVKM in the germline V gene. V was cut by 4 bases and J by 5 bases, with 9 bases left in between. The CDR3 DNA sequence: TGTGCCAGCAGTTCCGACAGACACAATGAGCAGTTCTTC. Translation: CASSSDRHNEQFF.

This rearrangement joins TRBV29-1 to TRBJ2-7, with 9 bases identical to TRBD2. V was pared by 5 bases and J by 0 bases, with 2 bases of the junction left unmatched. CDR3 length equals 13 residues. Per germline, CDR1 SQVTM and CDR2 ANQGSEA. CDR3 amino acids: CSVNSGSSYEQYF. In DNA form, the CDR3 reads TGCAGCGTTAATAGCGGGAGCTCCTACGAGCAGTACTTC.

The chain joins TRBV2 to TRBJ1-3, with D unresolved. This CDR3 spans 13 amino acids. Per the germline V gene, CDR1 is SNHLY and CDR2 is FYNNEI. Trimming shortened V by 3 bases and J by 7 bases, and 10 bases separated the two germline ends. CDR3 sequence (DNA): TGTGCCAGCAGTGAGGAGATCGTCAACACCATATATTTT. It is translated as CASSEEIVNTIYF. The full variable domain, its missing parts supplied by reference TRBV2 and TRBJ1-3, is EPEVTQTPSHQVTQMGQEVILRCVPISNHLYFYWYRQILGQKVEFLVSFYNNEISEKSEIFDDQFSVERPDGSNFTLKIRSTKLEDSAMYFCASSEEIVNTIYFGEGSWLTVV.

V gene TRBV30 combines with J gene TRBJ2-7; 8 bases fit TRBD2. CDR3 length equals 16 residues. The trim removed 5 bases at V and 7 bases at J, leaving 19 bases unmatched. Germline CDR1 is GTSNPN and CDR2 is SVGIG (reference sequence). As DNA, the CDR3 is TGTGCCTGGGGGAAAAGGCGGGGGGCCGGAATTCATGAGCAGTACTTC. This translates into CAWGKRRGAGIHEQYF.

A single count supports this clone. The CDR3 DNA sequence: TGTGCCTGGACTCGAACAGTCTCCTACGAGCAGTACTTC. This sequence encodes CAWTRTVSYEQYF. This chain links TRBV30 with TRBJ2-7; D gene unclear. Germline values: CDR1 GTSNPN, CDR2 SVGIG (reference sequence). V lost 4 bases, J lost 0 bases, and 10 bases lay in between. There are 13 residues in the CDR3.

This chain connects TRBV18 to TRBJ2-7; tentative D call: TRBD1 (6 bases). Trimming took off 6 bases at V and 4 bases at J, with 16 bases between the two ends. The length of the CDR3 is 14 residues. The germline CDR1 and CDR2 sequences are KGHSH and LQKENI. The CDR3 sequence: CASSPEGHNYEQYF. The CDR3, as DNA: TGTGCCAGCTCCCCTGAGGGACACAATTACGAGCAGTACTTC.

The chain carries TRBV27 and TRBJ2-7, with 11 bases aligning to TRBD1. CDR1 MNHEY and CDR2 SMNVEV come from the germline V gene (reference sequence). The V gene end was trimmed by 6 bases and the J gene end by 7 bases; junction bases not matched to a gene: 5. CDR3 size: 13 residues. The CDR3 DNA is TGTGCCAGCAGCCTAGGGACAGGGGGAGAGCAGTACTTC. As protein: CASSLGTGGEQYF.

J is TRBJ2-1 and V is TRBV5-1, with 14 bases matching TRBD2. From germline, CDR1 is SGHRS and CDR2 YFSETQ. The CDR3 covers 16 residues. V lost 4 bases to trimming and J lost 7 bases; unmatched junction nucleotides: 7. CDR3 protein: CASSVPGTSGSNEQFF. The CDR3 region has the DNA TGCGCCAGCAGCGTACCCGGGACTAGCGGGAGTAATGAGCAGTTCTTC.

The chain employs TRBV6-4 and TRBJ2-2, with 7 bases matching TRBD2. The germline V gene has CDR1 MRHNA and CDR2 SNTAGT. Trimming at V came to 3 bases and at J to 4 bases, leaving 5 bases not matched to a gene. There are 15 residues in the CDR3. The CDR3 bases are TGTGCCAGCAGTGAGAGCGGGGCAGCCACCGGGGAGCTGTTTTTT. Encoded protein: CASSESGAATGELFF.

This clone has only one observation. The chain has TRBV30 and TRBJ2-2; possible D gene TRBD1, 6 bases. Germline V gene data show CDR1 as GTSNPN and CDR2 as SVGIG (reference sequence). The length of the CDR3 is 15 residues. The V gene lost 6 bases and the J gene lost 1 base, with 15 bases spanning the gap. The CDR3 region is CACTTDRKNTGELFF. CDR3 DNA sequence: TGTGCCTGCACAACAGACAGGAAGAACACCGGGGAGCTGTTTTTT.

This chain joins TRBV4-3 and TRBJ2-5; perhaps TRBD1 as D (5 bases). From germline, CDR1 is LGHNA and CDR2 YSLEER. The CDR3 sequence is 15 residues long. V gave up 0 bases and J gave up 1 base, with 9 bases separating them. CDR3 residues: CASSQDVTAQETQYF. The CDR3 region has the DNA TGCGCCAGCAGCCAAGATGTGACAGCCCAAGAGACCCAGTACTTC.

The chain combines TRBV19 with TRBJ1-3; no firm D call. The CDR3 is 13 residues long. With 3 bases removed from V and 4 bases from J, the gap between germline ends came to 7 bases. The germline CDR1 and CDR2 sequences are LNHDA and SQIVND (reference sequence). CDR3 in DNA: TGTGCCAGTAGTATCGGTGCCGGAAACACCATATATTTT. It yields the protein CASSIGAGNTIYF.

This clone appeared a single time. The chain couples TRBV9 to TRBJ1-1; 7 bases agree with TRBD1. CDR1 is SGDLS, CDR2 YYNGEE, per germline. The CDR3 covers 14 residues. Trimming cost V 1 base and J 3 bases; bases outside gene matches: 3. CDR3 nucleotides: TGTGCCAGCAGCGTAAGGCAGGGGGACACTGAAGCTTTCTTT. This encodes CASSVRQGDTEAFF.

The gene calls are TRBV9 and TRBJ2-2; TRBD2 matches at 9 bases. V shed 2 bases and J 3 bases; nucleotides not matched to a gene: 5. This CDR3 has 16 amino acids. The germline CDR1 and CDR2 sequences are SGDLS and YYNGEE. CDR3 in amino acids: CASSVSGGLHTGELFF. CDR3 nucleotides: TGTGCCAGCAGCGTCAGCGGGGGGTTGCACACCGGGGAGCTGTTTTTT.

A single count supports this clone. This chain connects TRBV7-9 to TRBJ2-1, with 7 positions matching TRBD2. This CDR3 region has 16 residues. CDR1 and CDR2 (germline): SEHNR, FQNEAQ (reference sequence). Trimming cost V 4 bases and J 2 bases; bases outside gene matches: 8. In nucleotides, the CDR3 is TGTGCCAGCAGCTCCTCGGGAGGCGGGGCCTACAATGAGCAGTTCTTC. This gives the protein CASSSSGGGAYNEQFF.